This TCR beta chain was observed in a study of blood T cell repertoires in COVID-19. The V gene's germline CDR1 is MNHNY and CDR2 SVGAGI (reference sequence). Trimming took 5 bases from V and 9 from J, leaving 13 bases between them. The CDR3 has 12 amino acids. As originally analysed: Amplification with reference gene primers provided the estimates of nucleated cell counts. Sequencing used immunoSEQ multiplex PCR; TCRdb keeps in-frame clones, though not all of them. The V and J calls and clone size were taken over from that table, and D and trimming were inferred from the DNA. The table includes around 92,000 clones, approximately 79% detected once. A Seattle source enrolled patients during active infection and followed them longitudinally.

The sample taken for sequencing was peripheral blood. This TCR came from an older man with COVID-19, enrolled during active disease. This sequence joins TRBV6-6 and TRBJ1-2; perhaps TRBD1 as D (5 bases). The CDR3 loop is CASSSDSVSYTF. Here the CDR3 DNA reads TGTGCCAGCAGTAGCGACAGCGTGAGCTACACCTTC.